The sequence of this T cell receptor beta chain was determined in a study of blood T cell repertoires in COVID-19. Trimming stripped 5 bases from V and 0 bases from J, with 26 bases between. Germline CDR1 MDHEN, CDR2 SYDVKM. This CDR3 is built from 20 residues. The data were produced by immunoSEQ multiplex PCR, yet TCRdb's version contains in-frame clones alone and is incomplete. Among roughly 200,000 clones listed, around 84% were seen once. This chain uses TRBV28 with TRBJ1-3; the D is unclear. The sequenced sample consisted of peripheral blood. The TCR originated in a woman older than 75 with active or convalescent COVID-19. CDR3 in DNA: TGTGCCAGCAGTCAGCGGGAGCCATTTGAGAATTACTACTCTGGAAACACCATATATTTT. It is translated as CASSQREPFENYYSGNTIYF. The whole variable domain, remainder taken from reference TRBV28 and TRBJ1-3, is DVKVTQSSRYLVKRTGEKVFLECVQDMDHENMFWYRQDPGLGLRLIYFSYDVKMKEKGDIPEGYSVSREKKERFSLILESASTNQTSMYLCASSQREPFENYYSGNTIYFGEGSWLTVV.